What follows is one T cell receptor (beta chain) and its context. Its antigen is not yet known. Per-base qualities were not stored, and no clone one base away is much larger. Other DNA sequences from this sample encode an identical CDR3 as well. In the ViraFEST assay, PBMC were stimulated with viral peptide pools, and TCR sequencing was then used to find antigen-specific CD4+ T cell clonotypes based on their expansion. After around 10 days of culture, CD4+ T cells were isolated with the EasySep CD4+ T cell isolation kit. Each participant received two doses of an mRNA SARS-CoV-2 vaccine, either BNT162b2 or mRNA-1273. Healthy vaccine recipients had no prior SARS-CoV-2 infection, confirmed by negative nucleocapsid antibodies before and after vaccination. Approximately 2.1 million PBMC per well were cultured in IMDM with roughly 5% human AB serum, around 10 IU/ml IL-2 and gentamicin, plus 10 ug/ml peptides. Half of the culture medium was replaced with fresh IL-2-containing medium on days 3 and 7. Each peptide stimulation condition was cultured in triplicate wells unless otherwise noted. PBMC were separated from whole blood using Ficoll-Paque Plus gradient centrifugation and were then either cryopreserved at -140C or used fresh. The spike proteins of SARS-CoV-2 and of the common cold coronaviruses HCoV-NL63, HCoV-OC43 and HCoV-229E were spanned by overlapping peptide pools. The QIAamp micro DNA kit was used to extract genomic DNA from the cultured CD4+ T cells.

Trimming costs V 4 bases and J 0 bases, and their ends lie 13 bases apart. As encoded in the germline V gene, CDR1 is WSHSY while CDR2 is SAAADI. CDR3 length: 15 amino acids, cysteine to valine. Only CDR3 DNA is held: 45 bases, read in frame from base 1. The data stem from a study of vaccination effects on CD4 cells after COVID-19 (dated by TCRdb to 2021 to 2024). In terms of the full investigation: Post-vaccine samples across the study were collected a median of 72 days after the second dose, with a range of 14 to 241. SARS-CoV-2 spike-specific CD4+ TCR repertoires from before and after mRNA vaccination were compared in COVID-19 convalescent patients and in infection-naive vaccine recipients. The Oncomine TCR Beta short-read assay on an Illumina iSeq 100 was used to sequence cultures from other donors in the study. Altogether, 10 COVID-19 convalescent patients and several SARS-CoV-2-naive healthy vaccine recipients made up the full study. The paper's findings and limits, for the study overall: Both infection-induced and vaccine-induced clones contracted markedly at late post-vaccination timepoints, which is consistent with waning T cell responses. In healthy vaccine recipients, vaccine-induced clones were almost all SARS-CoV-2 mono-reactive, with only 1 of 255 cross-reactive with common cold coronaviruses. Limitations of the study were the small number of convalescent patients and the absence of early post-infection timepoints.

The receptor library was made with the immunoSEQ multiplex PCR assay. DNA from the cultured and isolated CD4+ T cells underwent TCR beta CDR3 sequencing. The authors' analysis ran thus. Non-productive TCR sequences were discarded, and reads were trimmed to the CDR3 region, with only CDR3s of 7 or more amino acids retained. The MANAFEST web app was used to identify antigen-specific clonotypes by comparing expansion in peptide wells with expansion in reference cultures. To count as positive, a clone had to show expansion at FDR<0.05 compared with the reference and with all other wells, an odds ratio above 5, and a frequency above 0.1% in two replicate wells. Clonotypes significantly expanded in SARS-CoV-2 spike wells and in at least one common cold coronavirus spike condition were defined as cross-reactive. Levenshtein distance calculated with the stringdist R package was used to assess CDR3 similarity, and unrooted trees were constructed with ape in R 3.6.1. In TCRdb, the immuneACCESS table is reduced to in-frame sequences with V and J assigned. These tables do not hold every clone; where another copy was compared, an unresolved V gene accounts for under half, and the others remain unexplained. The V and J calls and clone size come from that table; D and trimming were worked out from the DNA. Present in this sample are roughly 55,000 clones, roughly 78% of which were seen just once. Of the sample, 2% is held by the ten largest clones.

Sample: CD4+ T cells from PBMCs cultured with HCoV-OC43 spike peptides, taken after COVID-19 vaccination. The label giving this sample's cell subset or site can be read as: HCoV-OC43 spike overlapping peptide pool stimulation. In this chain, TRBV10-2 is recombined with TRBJ2-7; a tentative D call is TRBD1 (6 bases match). The receptor comes from a human donor who received a COVID-19 vaccine. The CDR3 protein is CASSVRQGSSYEQYV. Here is the DNA: TGCGCCAGCAGTGTACGTCAGGGGAGCTCCTACGAGCAGTACGTC.